This T cell receptor (beta chain) was profiled in a study of molecular identifiers for immune sequencing clone quantification. About the research overall: Four of five splits of RNA from 20,000 or 100,000 naive CD8 cells were sequenced in replicates. General observations from the study: Spiked Jurkat TCR RNA equivalent to one cell was reportedly detectable in about a million naive cells. Over 98% of effector molecules, yet under 1% of naive-cell molecules, were held by clones above 20 RNA copies.

In its sample, this clonotype was seen many times. Its antigen is unknown. In preparing bulk TCR libraries, previously described methods and listed TCR primers were used. Each CDR3 protein is one row after TCRdb ran MiXCR on the PCR reads. Of just under 650,000 distinct CDR3 sequences listed, 20% are singletons. The ends were cut back, 1 base at V and 1 base at J, with 7 bases in the middle. This CDR3 has 13 amino acids. CDR1 is SQVTM and CDR2 is ANQGSEA in the germline V gene. This receptor was taken from a human donor in good health. Some libraries in this study had Jurkat cell RNA spiked in. Sequencing input: naive CD8+ T cells from blood, with Jurkat cell RNA spiked in. The subset: FACS-sorted CD8+CD4-CCR7+CD45RA+ naive T cells. The chain has TRBV29-1 and TRBJ1-1; D may be TRBD1 (5 bases). This CDR3 reads CSVEVDRNTEAFF. The CDR3 coding sequence is TGCAGCGTTGAAGTAGACAGGAACACTGAAGCTTTCTTT.